This entry lists 19 T cell receptor beta chains sequenced from one sample in a study of blood T cell repertoires in COVID-19. Clones were read by immunoSEQ multiplex PCR, and TCRdb kept only the in-frame ones, dropping some. The sample records 120,000 to 150,000 clones, approximately 90% being singletons. The specimen sequenced was peripheral blood. Receptors were obtained from a woman of 80 years or more with acute or convalescent COVID-19.

The chain carries TRBV6-6 and TRBJ2-7; maybe TRBD2 (5 bases). Trimming removed 0 bases at V and 1 base at J, with 13 bases between. Germline V gives CDR1 MNHNY, CDR2 SVGAGI (reference sequence). CDR3 length: 16 residues. The CDR3 loop is CASSYSERDQSYEQYF. CDR3 nucleotides: TGTGCCAGCAGTTACTCGGAACGGGATCAGTCCTACGAGCAGTACTTC.

This chain uses TRBV25-1 with TRBJ2-1; no definite D call. Trimming pared 3 bases from V and 0 bases from J, leaving 18 bases between. The CDR3 is made up of 18 amino acids. CDR1 and CDR2 from the germline V gene are MGHDK and SYGVNS. The CDR3 DNA sequence: TGTGCCAGCAGTGATCGTCTTGTAGAAAAGAGCTCCTACAATGAGCAGTTCTTC. The encoded protein is CASSDRLVEKSSYNEQFF.

V is TRBV18 and J is TRBJ1-3; 7 nucleotides align to TRBD1. The germline CDR1 and CDR2 sequences are KGHSH and LQKENI. Losses at the gene ends were 1 base for V and 6 bases for J; bases not matched to a gene: 6. This CDR3 is built from 15 residues. CDR3 protein: CASSPRYRGENTIYF. The DNA for the CDR3 is TGTGCCAGCTCACCACGTTACAGGGGCGAAAACACCATATATTTT.

The chain uses TRBV20-1 and TRBJ2-4; 9 bases are a match to TRBD2. CDR1 is DFQATT and CDR2 is SNEGSKA in the germline V gene (reference sequence). After removal of 3 bases from V and 3 bases from J, the junction contained 9 bases not matched to a gene. The CDR3 has 16 amino acids. The CDR3 loop is CSASSSSGGSKNIQYF. CDR3 DNA: TGCAGTGCTAGTAGTAGTAGCGGGGGAAGCAAAAACATTCAGTACTTC.

The genes are TRBV29-1 and TRBJ1-1; possible D gene TRBD1, 5 bases. Germline V gene data show CDR1 as SQVTM and CDR2 as ANQGSEA. The CDR3 sequence is 14 residues long. V was trimmed by 2 bases and J by 6 bases, leaving 16 bases between them. The CDR3 region has the DNA TGCAGCGTTGAATTCTCAGGACGGGGGTCTGAAGCTTTCTTT. It yields the protein CSVEFSGRGSEAFF.

The chain uses TRBV4-2 and TRBJ2-3, with D perhaps matching TRBD1 (5 bases). The ends were cut back, 5 bases at V and 2 bases at J, with 17 bases in the middle. Per germline, CDR1 LGHNA and CDR2 YNFKEQ. The CDR3 runs 16 residues. CDR3 in DNA: TGTGCCAGCAGCTCCTTATCCCTTGGGGCCACAGATACGCAGTATTTT. Residues: CASSSLSLGATDTQYF.

The V call is TRBV9, the J call TRBJ2-7; the D gene is possibly TRBD2 (7 bases). The CDR3 runs 15 residues. Looked up from germline, CDR1 is SGDLS and CDR2 is YYNGEE. With 0 bases removed from V and 2 bases from J, the gap between germline ends came to 12 bases. The CDR3 protein is CASSVGGGGTYEQYF. The CDR3, as DNA: TGTGCCAGCAGCGTAGGAGGCGGGGGCACCTACGAGCAGTACTTC.

The V call is TRBV27, the J call TRBJ2-5; 11 bases are shared with TRBD1. CDR3 size: 15 residues. The trim removed 5 bases at V and 5 bases at J, leaving 7 bases unmatched. Germline-derived CDR1 and CDR2 are MNHEY and SMNVEV (reference sequence). The CDR3 protein is CASSPRTGGTETQYF. For the CDR3, the DNA is TGTGCCAGCAGTCCCCGGACAGGGGGCACGGAGACCCAGTACTTC.

The chain combines TRBV6-5 with TRBJ1-1; D uncertain. Trimming took 6 bases from V and 7 from J, leaving 15 bases between them. Germline CDR1 is MNHEY and CDR2 is SVGAGI. CDR3 length: 13 amino acids. CDR3 in amino acids: CASSLSGEGEAFF. The CDR3 region has the DNA TGTGCCAGCAGCCTCTCCGGGGAAGGTGAAGCTTTCTTT.

The rearrangement joins TRBV4-3 to TRBJ1-1, with D unresolved. Germline CDR1 and CDR2: LGHNA and YSLEER. Trimming took 0 bases from V and 5 from J, leaving 7 bases between them. This CDR3 comprises 13 residues. CDR3 residues: CASSQDRLTEAFF. CDR3 DNA sequence: TGCGCCAGCAGCCAAGATCGGTTGACTGAAGCTTTCTTT.

The V call is TRBV11-3, the J call TRBJ2-1, with a weak D call TRBD2 (5 bases). V was clipped by 4 bases and J by 4 bases, with 11 bases between them. Germline CDR1 is SGHNT and CDR2 is YENEEA. This CDR3 region has 14 residues. CDR3 residues: CASSSSGFYNEQFF. The CDR3 DNA follows: TGTGCCAGCAGCTCCAGCGGTTTTTACAATGAGCAGTTCTTC.

The chain uses TRBV29-1 and TRBJ1-2; D might be TRBD1 (5 bases). The CDR3 totals 12 residues. Germline CDR1 reads SQVTM; CDR2 reads ANQGSEA. V lost 4 bases and J 3 bases, leaving 9 bases between the germline ends. For the CDR3, the DNA is TGCAGCGTTGGGTCAGGGTACTATGGCTACACCTTC. Translating it yields CSVGSGYYGYTF.

V and J are TRBV29-1 and TRBJ1-2; 7 bases align to TRBD1. CDR1 and CDR2 (germline): SQVTM, ANQGSEA. The CDR3 runs 12 residues. The V gene end was trimmed by 8 bases and the J gene end by 6 bases; junction bases not matched to a gene: 9. CDR3 DNA sequence: TGCAGCCCCTCCGGCAGGGGGGATGGCTACACCTTC. Its translation: CSPSGRGDGYTF.

CDR3 nucleotide sequence: TGCGCCAGCAGCCAAGATGGCAGGGGCCTTTGGAATGAGCAGTTCTTC. This translates into CASSQDGRGLWNEQFF. The chain links TRBV4-3 to TRBJ2-1; the D gene is possibly TRBD1 (6 bases). The CDR3 totals 16 residues. Trimming removed 0 bases from V and 7 bases from J, with 16 bases in between. Per the germline V gene, CDR1 is LGHNA and CDR2 is YSLEER.

V is TRBV7-9 and J is TRBJ1-2, with TRBD1 matching 9 bases. Looked up from germline, CDR1 is SEHNR and CDR2 is FQNEAQ (reference sequence). Trimming at V came to 1 base and at J to 7 bases, leaving 13 bases not matched to a gene. The CDR3 covers 17 residues. The CDR3 DNA is TGTGCCAGCAGCTTAGGCTGGTTGGGACAGGGTAGGATTGGCTACACCTTC. This gives the protein CASSLGWLGQGRIGYTF.

This rearrangement joins TRBV5-4 to TRBJ1-4, with 8 bases matching TRBD1. In germline, CDR1 is SGHNT, CDR2 YYREEE (reference sequence). The ends lost 3 bases at V and 7 bases at J; junction bases unmatched: 8. This CDR3 has 15 residues. CDR3 residues: CASSSGTGRGEKLFF. The CDR3, as DNA: TGTGCCAGCAGCTCTGGGACAGGTCGTGGTGAAAAACTGTTTTTT.

This chain joins TRBV5-1 and TRBJ2-7, with D unclear. Between the trimmed V and J ends, which lost 4 bases and 5 bases, there was a span of 13 bases. This CDR3 spans 13 amino acids. CDR1 and CDR2 from the germline V gene are SGHRS and YFSETQ. The CDR3 sequence is CASSLRSPDEQYF. Written as DNA, the CDR3 is TGCGCCAGCAGCCTTAGAAGCCCTGACGAGCAGTACTTC.

Here the CDR3 reads CASSFLSQGGEKLFF. CDR3 bases: TGTGCCAGCAGCTTCTTATCTCAGGGGGGTGAAAAACTGTTTTTT. The rearrangement links TRBV5-4 to TRBJ1-4; TRBD1 aligns across 7 bases. V was pared by 2 bases and J by 7 bases, with 8 bases of the junction left unmatched. CDR1 is SGHNT, CDR2 YYREEE, per germline (reference sequence). The CDR3 runs to 15 residues.

V and J are TRBV18 and TRBJ1-1; 7 bases agree with TRBD1. The CDR3 sequence is 15 residues long. J lost 2 bases, V lost 6 bases, and 9 bases had no gene match. From germline, CDR1 is KGHSH and CDR2 LQKENI. The CDR3: CASSPPGTANTEAFF. As DNA, the CDR3 is TGTGCCAGCTCGCCTCCCGGGACAGCCAACACTGAAGCTTTCTTT.